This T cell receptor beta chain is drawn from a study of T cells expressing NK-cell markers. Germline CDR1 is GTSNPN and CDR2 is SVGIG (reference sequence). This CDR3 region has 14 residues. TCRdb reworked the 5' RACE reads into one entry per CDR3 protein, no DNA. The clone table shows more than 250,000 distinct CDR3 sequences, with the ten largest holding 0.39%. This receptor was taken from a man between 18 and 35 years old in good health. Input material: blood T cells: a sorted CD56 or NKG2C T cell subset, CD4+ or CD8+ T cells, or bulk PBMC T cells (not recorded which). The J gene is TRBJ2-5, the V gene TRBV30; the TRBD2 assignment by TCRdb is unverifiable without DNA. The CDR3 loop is CAWSVSGSGETQYF.